A selection of T cell receptor beta chains follows, all from one sample in a study of CD8 T cells in ankylosing spondylitis. A single record per CDR3 protein comes from TCRdb applying MiXCR to the 5' RACE reads. The sample contains 450,000 to 550,000 distinct CDR3 sequences, over 4% of which appear only once. Sequencing input: blood, either unsorted or a sorted T cell fraction (not recorded which). The receptors come from a male donor with ankylosing spondylitis. CDR3s include the opening cysteine and the closing phenylalanine or tryptophan. D genes are given only for firm matches. Some rows mark clone size as missing; the rest say once, few, many or name a class of expanded clone.

cdr3_nt: TGTGCCAGCAGCTTCTATGTAGGGACAGGGTCAACCGGGGAGCTGTTTTTT
cdr3_aa: CASSFYVGTGSTGELFF
cdr3_length: 17
j_call: TRBJ2-2
d_call: TRBD1
v_call: TRBV7-2
clone_size: few

cdr3_nt: TGCGCCAGCAGCCCTATTAGGGGCTATGGCTACACCTTC
cdr3_aa: CASSPIRGYGYTF
cdr3_length: 13
j_call: TRBJ1-2
d_call: -
v_call: TRBV4-1
clone_size: many

cdr3_nt: TGCGCCAGCAGCCAAGACGATCCACAGGGGCCAGAAAATGAGCAGTTCTTC
cdr3_aa: CASSQDDPQGPENEQFF
cdr3_length: 17
j_call: TRBJ2-1
d_call: TRBD1
v_call: TRBV4-3
clone_size: -

cdr3_nt: TGCAGTGCGGTCCGGGACAGGGGCACAGATACGCAGTATTTT
cdr3_aa: CSAVRDRGTDTQYF
cdr3_length: 14
j_call: TRBJ2-3
d_call: TRBD1
v_call: TRBV20-1
clone_size: many

cdr3_nt: TGCGCCAGCAGCTTTCTCGGGAGGAGAACCTACGAGCAGTACTTC
cdr3_aa: CASSFLGRRTYEQYF
cdr3_length: 15
j_call: TRBJ2-7
d_call: TRBD2
v_call: TRBV5-1
clone_size: many

cdr3_nt: TGTGCCAGCAGTTACTCCTTCTGGCAGAACATCTATGGCTACACCTTC
cdr3_aa: CASSYSFWQNIYGYTF
cdr3_length: 16
j_call: TRBJ1-2
d_call: -
v_call: TRBV6-5
clone_size: many

cdr3_nt: -
cdr3_aa: CASSFLAGSITDTQYF
cdr3_length: 16
j_call: TRBJ2-3
d_call: -
v_call: TRBV28
clone_size: many

cdr3_nt: TGCAGTGCTAGAGATCTGACTAGCGGGGTGGTAGATACGCAGTATTTT
cdr3_aa: CSARDLTSGVVDTQYF
cdr3_length: 16
j_call: TRBJ2-3
d_call: TRBD2
v_call: TRBV20-1
clone_size: few

cdr3_nt: TGTGCCAGCACCCGCGGGAGGGCCGGATACGAGCAGTACTTC
cdr3_aa: CASTRGRAGYEQYF
cdr3_length: 14
j_call: TRBJ2-7
d_call: TRBD2
v_call: TRBV6-1
clone_size: -

cdr3_nt: TGCAGTGCTAGACAGGGGGCCTACGAGCAGTACTTC
cdr3_aa: CSARQGAYEQYF
cdr3_length: 12
j_call: TRBJ2-7
d_call: TRBD1
v_call: TRBV20-1
clone_size: many

cdr3_nt: TGCAGTGCTAGAAGTGTACAGCTCGCGACCCAGTACTTC
cdr3_aa: CSARSVQLATQYF
cdr3_length: 13
j_call: TRBJ2-5
d_call: -
v_call: TRBV20-1
clone_size: many

cdr3_nt: TGCGCCAGCAGCTTGCGGGGGGCTTACAATGAGCAGTTCTTC
cdr3_aa: CASSLRGAYNEQFF
cdr3_length: 14
j_call: TRBJ2-1
d_call: -
v_call: TRBV5-1
clone_size: many

cdr3_nt: TGCAGTGCCAAGGGGACAGGGGATTCACCCCTCCACTTT
cdr3_aa: CSAKGTGDSPLHF
cdr3_length: 13
j_call: TRBJ1-6
d_call: TRBD1
v_call: TRBV20-1
clone_size: many

cdr3_nt: TGCGCCAGCTTTAAGTGGAGAAGCTCCTACAATGAGCAGTTCTTC
cdr3_aa: CASFKWRSSYNEQFF
cdr3_length: 15
j_call: TRBJ2-1
d_call: -
v_call: TRBV5-1
clone_size: few

cdr3_nt: TGCAGTGCTAGACTAGCGGGGGGAACCACAGATACGCAGTATTTT
cdr3_aa: CSARLAGGTTDTQYF
cdr3_length: 15
j_call: TRBJ2-3
d_call: TRBD2
v_call: TRBV20-1
clone_size: many

cdr3_nt: TGTGCCAGCAGGACCATGACTAGTGGGCTCAATGAGCAGTTCTTC
cdr3_aa: CASRTMTSGLNEQFF
cdr3_length: 15
j_call: TRBJ2-1
d_call: -
v_call: TRBV28
clone_size: few

cdr3_nt: TGTGCCAGCAGCTTAGGGGCAGCTCCCGATGGCTACACCTTC
cdr3_aa: CASSLGAAPDGYTF
cdr3_length: 14
j_call: TRBJ1-2
d_call: -
v_call: TRBV11-2
clone_size: many

cdr3_nt: TGCAGTGCTAGAGATCCCGGCTCCCTCAACACTGAAGCTTTCTTT
cdr3_aa: CSARDPGSLNTEAFF
cdr3_length: 15
j_call: TRBJ1-1
d_call: -
v_call: TRBV20-1
clone_size: many

cdr3_nt: TGTGCCAGCAGCCAGAGGCAGAGTGAGCGGGGCATTCAGTACGAGCAGTACTTC
cdr3_aa: CASSQRQSERGIQYEQYF
cdr3_length: 18
j_call: TRBJ2-7
d_call: TRBD2
v_call: TRBV4-2
clone_size: many

cdr3_nt: TGTGCCAGCAGCTTAGGCGGGACAGGGGGCAATGGCTACACCTTC
cdr3_aa: CASSLGGTGGNGYTF
cdr3_length: 15
j_call: TRBJ1-2
d_call: TRBD1
v_call: TRBV11-2
clone_size: many

cdr3_nt: TGTGCCAGCTCACCAGGAGAATGGGGCACTGAAGCTTTCTTT
cdr3_aa: CASSPGEWGTEAFF
cdr3_length: 14
j_call: TRBJ1-1
d_call: -
v_call: TRBV18
clone_size: few

cdr3_nt: TGTGCCAGCACCGAGGAGGCCCCTGGGGCCAACGTCCTGACTTTC
cdr3_aa: CASTEEAPGANVLTF
cdr3_length: 15
j_call: TRBJ2-6
d_call: -
v_call: TRBV2
clone_size: few

cdr3_nt: TGTGCCAGCAGCTTAAGACGCGGAACTTATAATTCACCCCTCCACTTT
cdr3_aa: CASSLRRGTYNSPLHF
cdr3_length: 16
j_call: TRBJ1-6
d_call: -
v_call: TRBV7-8
clone_size: many

cdr3_nt: TGTGCCAGCAGCCAAGAAGATTTGGCCTACACCTTC
cdr3_aa: CASSQEDLAYTF
cdr3_length: 12
j_call: TRBJ1-2
d_call: -
v_call: TRBV4-2
clone_size: many

cdr3_nt: TGTGCCAGCAGCTGGACAGGGGGGGCCGGGGAGCTGTTTTTT
cdr3_aa: CASSWTGGAGELFF
cdr3_length: 14
j_call: TRBJ2-2
d_call: TRBD1
v_call: TRBV9
clone_size: many

cdr3_nt: TGTGCCAGCAGTTGGGACTTCCGCGAAGATACGCAGTATTTT
cdr3_aa: CASSWDFREDTQYF
cdr3_length: 14
j_call: TRBJ2-3
d_call: -
v_call: TRBV2
clone_size: -

cdr3_nt: TGTGCCAGCAGCTTGCAAGAGCTTCGGAATACGCAGTATTTT
cdr3_aa: CASSLQELRNTQYF
cdr3_length: 14
j_call: TRBJ2-3
d_call: -
v_call: TRBV5-4
clone_size: many

cdr3_nt: TGTGCCAGCAGTCACCGGGACAGGGGATACAATGAGCAGTTCTTC
cdr3_aa: CASSHRDRGYNEQFF
cdr3_length: 15
j_call: TRBJ2-1
d_call: TRBD1
v_call: TRBV11-2
clone_size: many

cdr3_nt: TGCAGTGCTATAACAGGGGGGTCGACTGGCGAGCAGTACTTC
cdr3_aa: CSAITGGSTGEQYF
cdr3_length: 14
j_call: TRBJ2-7
d_call: TRBD1
v_call: TRBV20-1
clone_size: many

cdr3_nt: TGCGCCAGCAGCCAAGTAGATGTCCGGCTCGTTGAGCAGTTCTTC
cdr3_aa: CASSQVDVRLVEQFF
cdr3_length: 15
j_call: TRBJ2-1
d_call: -
v_call: TRBV4-1
clone_size: many

cdr3_nt: TGTGCCAGCAGCTCACGGGACTGGGACACTGAAGCTTTCTTT
cdr3_aa: CASSSRDWDTEAFF
cdr3_length: 14
j_call: TRBJ1-1
d_call: -
v_call: TRBV7-9
clone_size: many

cdr3_nt: TGTGGGCATCAGCCCCAGCATTTT
cdr3_aa: CGHQPQHF
cdr3_length: 8
j_call: TRBJ1-5
d_call: -
v_call: TRBV6-1
clone_size: few

cdr3_nt: TGTGCCAGCAACAGACTAGCGGGGGGGGGTGAGCAGTTCTTC
cdr3_aa: CASNRLAGGGEQFF
cdr3_length: 14
j_call: TRBJ2-1
d_call: TRBD2
v_call: TRBV7-8
clone_size: few

cdr3_nt: TGTGCCAGCAGTTTTATGACAGTTTCCTACAATGAGCAGTTCTTC
cdr3_aa: CASSFMTVSYNEQFF
cdr3_length: 15
j_call: TRBJ2-1
d_call: -
v_call: TRBV28
clone_size: few

cdr3_nt: TGTGCCAGCAGCTTAGAGGTCTGGAACAATGAGCAGTTCTTC
cdr3_aa: CASSLEVWNNEQFF
cdr3_length: 14
j_call: TRBJ2-1
d_call: -
v_call: TRBV7-8
clone_size: many

cdr3_nt: TGCGCCAGCAGCCCATTGGACAGCCACGAGACCCAGTACTTC
cdr3_aa: CASSPLDSHETQYF
cdr3_length: 14
j_call: TRBJ2-5
d_call: -
v_call: TRBV4-3
clone_size: many

cdr3_nt: TGTGCCAGCAGTGCCTGGAGCTCTGGGGCCAACGTCCTGACTTTC
cdr3_aa: CASSAWSSGANVLTF
cdr3_length: 15
j_call: TRBJ2-6
d_call: -
v_call: TRBV12-3/TRBV12-4
clone_size: few

cdr3_nt: TGCAGTGCTAGAGCCACGGACAGGGTGCGGCGTGAAAAACTGTTTTTT
cdr3_aa: CSARATDRVRREKLFF
cdr3_length: 16
j_call: TRBJ1-4
d_call: TRBD1
v_call: TRBV20-1
clone_size: -

cdr3_nt: TGTGCCAGCAGCTTAGCATGGGACTCCAATCAGCCCCAGCATTTT
cdr3_aa: CASSLAWDSNQPQHF
cdr3_length: 15
j_call: TRBJ1-5
d_call: -
v_call: TRBV7-9
clone_size: -

cdr3_nt: TGTGCCAGCAGCTCCGGGACAGGGGCCCAAAGCTACACCTTC
cdr3_aa: CASSSGTGAQSYTF
cdr3_length: 14
j_call: TRBJ1-2
d_call: TRBD1
v_call: TRBV6-2/TRBV6-3
clone_size: many

cdr3_nt: TGTGCCAGCAGTTTTCAGGGAAATGAGCAGTTCTTC
cdr3_aa: CASSFQGNEQFF
cdr3_length: 12
j_call: TRBJ2-1
d_call: -
v_call: TRBV2
clone_size: many

cdr3_nt: TGTGCCAGCAGCCCTATTAACTCCCGGGGATTAAGCACAGATACGCAGTATTTT
cdr3_aa: CASSPINSRGLSTDTQYF
cdr3_length: 18
j_call: TRBJ2-3
d_call: -
v_call: TRBV3-1
clone_size: -

cdr3_nt: TGCAGTGCTGCAACGCGGGAGGGCCCTCGGAGCTCCTACGAGCAGTACTTC
cdr3_aa: CSAATREGPRSSYEQYF
cdr3_length: 17
j_call: TRBJ2-7
d_call: TRBD2
v_call: TRBV20-1
clone_size: many

cdr3_nt: TGTGCCAGCAGTTACTGGAACGGACCCTACGAGCAGTACTTC
cdr3_aa: CASSYWNGPYEQYF
cdr3_length: 14
j_call: TRBJ2-7
d_call: -
v_call: TRBV6-5
clone_size: many

cdr3_nt: TGTGCCAGCAGCTCAGCTTGGGGGTCTGAAGCTTTCTTT
cdr3_aa: CASSSAWGSEAFF
cdr3_length: 13
j_call: TRBJ1-1
d_call: -
v_call: TRBV7-3
clone_size: many

cdr3_nt: TGTGCCAGCAGCTTCGTGGGGGCAGGTGAGCAGTTCTTC
cdr3_aa: CASSFVGAGEQFF
cdr3_length: 13
j_call: TRBJ2-1
d_call: -
v_call: TRBV7-2
clone_size: many

cdr3_nt: TGCAGTGCTAGATCGTATTGGCTAGCGGGAGGTAACTCCTACGAGCAGTACTTC
cdr3_aa: CSARSYWLAGGNSYEQYF
cdr3_length: 18
j_call: TRBJ2-7
d_call: TRBD2
v_call: TRBV20-1
clone_size: few

cdr3_nt: TGCAGTGCTAGAGCGGTTCGGCGGGGGCCCTACGAGCAGTACTTC
cdr3_aa: CSARAVRRGPYEQYF
cdr3_length: 15
j_call: TRBJ2-7
d_call: -
v_call: TRBV20-1
clone_size: many

cdr3_nt: TGCGCCAGCAGTGAGGCCCGAGGACAGGGGGGAGCTAACTATGGCTACACCTTC
cdr3_aa: CASSEARGQGGANYGYTF
cdr3_length: 18
j_call: TRBJ1-2
d_call: TRBD1
v_call: TRBV10-1
clone_size: many

cdr3_nt: TGCGCCAGCAGCAACCGAGCGGGGGGGCCGTACAATGAGCAGTTCTTC
cdr3_aa: CASSNRAGGPYNEQFF
cdr3_length: 16
j_call: TRBJ2-1
d_call: TRBD2
v_call: TRBV5-1
clone_size: few

cdr3_nt: TGTGCCACCGCTCCTAGCGGGAGGGAGTGGGAGCAGTACTTC
cdr3_aa: CATAPSGREWEQYF
cdr3_length: 14
j_call: TRBJ2-7
d_call: TRBD2
v_call: TRBV10-3
clone_size: few

cdr3_nt: TGTGCCAGCAGTTACAAGAGGGGATCGGCGGGGACCTTC
cdr3_aa: CASSYKRGSAGTF
cdr3_length: 13
j_call: TRBJ1-2
d_call: -
v_call: TRBV6-5
clone_size: many

cdr3_nt: TGCAGTGTCTCACGCCGACCTAGCGGGAGGAGGTATACGCAGTATTTT
cdr3_aa: CSVSRRPSGRRYTQYF
cdr3_length: 16
j_call: TRBJ2-3
d_call: TRBD2
v_call: TRBV20-1
clone_size: -